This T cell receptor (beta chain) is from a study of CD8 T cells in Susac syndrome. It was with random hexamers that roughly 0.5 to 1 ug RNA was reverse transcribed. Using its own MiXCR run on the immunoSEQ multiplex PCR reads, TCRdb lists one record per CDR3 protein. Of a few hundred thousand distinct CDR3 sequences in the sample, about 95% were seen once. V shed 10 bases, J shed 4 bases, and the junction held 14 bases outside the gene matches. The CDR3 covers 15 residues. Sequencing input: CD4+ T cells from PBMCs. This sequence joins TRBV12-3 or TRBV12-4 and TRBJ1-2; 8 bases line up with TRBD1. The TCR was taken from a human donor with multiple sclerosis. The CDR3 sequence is CAIIAGPGQAYGYTF. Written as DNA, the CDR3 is TGTGCCATCATTGCGGGACCGGGACAGGCCTATGGCTACACCTTC.